One sample yielded the 14 T cell receptor beta chains listed below, sequenced in a study of blood T cell repertoires in COVID-19. TCRdb's copy holds only in-frame clones and misses some; the assay was immunoSEQ multiplex PCR. The profile shows about 370,000 clones, 89% of them singletons. Sequencing was carried out using peripheral blood. The receptor source for this set is a woman aged 25 to 39 with COVID-19, enrolled during active disease.

This chain links TRBV5-1 with TRBJ2-3; 10 bases agree with TRBD2. Trimming cost V 5 bases and J 0 bases; bases outside gene matches: 6. In germline, CDR1 is SGHRS, CDR2 YFSETQ. This CDR3 has 16 amino acids. The DNA of the CDR3 is TGCGCCAGCAGGGACGGACTAGCGGCTAGCACAGATACGCAGTATTTT. It is translated as CASRDGLAASTDTQYF.

The chain links TRBV19 to TRBJ2-2; 9 nucleotides agree with TRBD1. CDR3 size: 21 residues. With V trimmed by 10 bases and J by 4 bases, 28 bases remained unmatched. Germline V gene sequence: CDR1 LNHDA, CDR2 SQIVND (reference sequence). The CDR3 DNA sequence: TGTGCCACCAGTCGACAGGGGGGACAGGGCAATGCCCGGGCGAGCACCGGGGAGCTGTTTTTT. This codes for CATSRQGGQGNARASTGELFF. The full variable domain, completed using reference TRBV19 and TRBJ2-2, is DGGITQSPKYLFRKEGQNVTLSCEQNLNHDAMYWYRQDPGQGLRLIYYSQIVNDFQKGDIAEGYSVSREKKESFPLTVTSAQKNPTAFYLCATSRQGGQGNARASTGELFFGEGSRLTVL.

A single count supports this clone. The chain uses TRBV2 and TRBJ2-3; 8 bases are a match to TRBD2. Germline CDR1 reads SNHLY; CDR2 reads FYNNEI. V shed 6 bases, J shed 2 bases, and the junction held 10 bases outside the gene matches. The CDR3 totals 16 residues. Written as DNA, the CDR3 is TGTGCCAGCAGGGACCCCGGGGGGGGGAACACAGATACGCAGTATTTT. Translating gives CASRDPGGGNTDTQYF. The full variable domain, its missing parts supplied by reference TRBV2 and TRBJ2-3, is EPEVTQTPSHQVTQMGQEVILRCVPISNHLYFYWYRQILGQKVEFLVSFYNNEISEKSEIFDDQFSVERPDGSNFTLKIRSTKLEDSAMYFCASRDPGGGNTDTQYFGPGTRLTVL.

The chain uses TRBV12-3 or TRBV12-4 and TRBJ1-2; 8 bases agree with TRBD1. The CDR3 covers 13 residues. With 5 bases clipped from V and 6 bases from J, the junction kept 5 bases outside the gene matches. The chain's CDR3 is CASSQSTGDGYTF. CDR3 coding DNA: TGTGCCAGCAGTCAATCGACAGGGGATGGCTACACCTTC.

The gene calls are TRBV2 and TRBJ2-1, with 8 bases aligning to TRBD1. Germline CDR1 reads SNHLY; CDR2 reads FYNNEI. J gave up 6 bases and V 4 bases, and 8 bases lay outside the gene matches. CDR3 length: 15 residues. Written as DNA, the CDR3 is TGTGCCAGCAGTGCTGACAGGGGAAGAGGCAATGAGCAGTTCTTC. It specifies CASSADRGRGNEQFF.

This sequence joins TRBV5-1 and TRBJ2-1; 7 bases are shared with TRBD2. V lost 3 bases to trimming and J lost 6 bases; unmatched junction nucleotides: 3. Per germline, CDR1 SGHRS and CDR2 YFSETQ. The CDR3 has 13 amino acids. This CDR3 reads CASSSTSLNEQFF. In nucleotides, the CDR3 is TGCGCCAGCAGCTCGACTAGCCTCAATGAGCAGTTCTTC.

The V and J genes are TRBV6-4 and TRBJ2-1; 7 positions agree with TRBD2. With V trimmed by 3 bases and J by 9 bases, 8 bases remained unmatched. This CDR3 has 14 amino acids. Per the germline V gene, CDR1 is MRHNA and CDR2 is SNTAGT. CDR3 loop: CASSDSWQRGEQFF. The CDR3 nucleotides are TGTGCCAGCAGTGATTCGTGGCAGCGGGGTGAGCAGTTCTTC.

A note on this clone: Other nucleotide sequences from this sample produce the same CDR3. The chain joins TRBV6-2 or TRBV6-3 to TRBJ1-2, with TRBD1 identical over 7 bases. The V and J ends lost 2 bases and 4 bases, in that order; junction bases with no gene match: 1. Germline loops: CDR1 MNHEY, CDR2 SVGEGT. This CDR3 contains 13 residues. The CDR3 region has the DNA TGTGCCAGCAGTTACCGGGACAGCTATGGCTACACCTTC. It yields the protein CASSYRDSYGYTF.

The CDR3: CASSEGTRQETQYF. As DNA, the CDR3 is TGTGCCAGCAGTGAAGGGACTAGGCAAGAGACCCAGTACTTC. The chain has TRBV2 and TRBJ2-5; TRBD2 aligns across 7 bases. The V segment lost 1 base and the J segment 2 bases; nucleotides outside the gene matches: 1. The germline gives CDR1 SNHLY, CDR2 FYNNEI. There are 14 residues in the CDR3.

This chain connects TRBV7-2 to TRBJ1-1; D not certain. CDR1 and CDR2 from the germline V gene are SGHTA and FQGNSA. CDR3 size: 14 residues. V gave up 2 bases and J gave up 3 bases, with 10 bases separating them. The CDR3 DNA reads TGTGCCAGCAGCTTATACGGAGAGGACACTGAAGCTTTCTTT. This encodes CASSLYGEDTEAFF.

The chain's CDR3 is CASSPAEIMNTEAFF. The DNA of the CDR3 is TGTGCCAGCTCACCAGCGGAGATCATGAACACTGAAGCTTTCTTT. The gene calls are TRBV18 and TRBJ1-1; no definite D call. Trimming left V 2 bases short and J 0 bases short, with 10 bases between. CDR3 length: 15 amino acids. The V gene's germline CDR1 is KGHSH and CDR2 LQKENI. The full variable domain, completed using reference TRBV18 and TRBJ1-1, is NAGVMQNPRHLVRRRGQEARLRCSPMKGHSHVYWYRQLPEEGLKFMVYLQKENIIDESGMPKERFSAEFPKEGPSILRIQQVVRGDSAAYFCASSPAEIMNTEAFFGQGTRLTVV.

The rearrangement uses TRBV2 and TRBJ1-2, with 8 bases fitting TRBD1. With V trimmed by 6 bases and J by 5 bases, 8 bases remained unmatched. The CDR3 is 14 amino acids. Germline-derived CDR1 and CDR2 are SNHLY and FYNNEI. This CDR3 is CASRAGGTEYGYTF. CDR3 in DNA: TGTGCCAGCAGGGCAGGGGGCACGGAGTATGGCTACACCTTC.

The chain employs TRBV7-2 and TRBJ2-5, with 11 bases fitting TRBD2. There are 15 residues in the CDR3. V was clipped by 0 bases and J by 5 bases; unmatched bases: 2. Germline V gene lookup returns CDR1 SGHTA and CDR2 FQGNSA. CDR3 sequence reads: CASSLAPSGRETQYF. CDR3 coding DNA: TGTGCCAGCAGCTTAGCGCCTAGCGGGAGGGAGACCCAGTACTTC.

This chain links TRBV7-6 with TRBJ1-1, with D perhaps TRBD1 (5 bases). CDR1 is SGHVS, CDR2 FNYEAQ, per germline. V was trimmed by 5 bases and J by 8 bases, leaving 15 bases between them. This CDR3 contains 13 residues. The CDR3 bases are TGTGCCAGCAGCACCTGGGGACTCGCGGAAGCTTTCTTT. This encodes CASSTWGLAEAFF.